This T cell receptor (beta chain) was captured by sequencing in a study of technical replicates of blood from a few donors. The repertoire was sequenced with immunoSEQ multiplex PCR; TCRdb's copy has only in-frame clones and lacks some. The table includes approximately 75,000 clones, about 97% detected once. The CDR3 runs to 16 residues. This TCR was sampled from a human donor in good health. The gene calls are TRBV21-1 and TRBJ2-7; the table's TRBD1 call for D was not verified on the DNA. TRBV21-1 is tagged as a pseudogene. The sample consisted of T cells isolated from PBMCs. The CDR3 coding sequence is TGTGCCAGCAGACGAAAAGTGGGGGCACCTACCTACGAGCAGTACTTC. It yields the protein CASRRKVGAPTYEQYF.